The source of this T cell receptor (beta chain) is a study of CD8 T cells in ankylosing spondylitis. This clonotype was detected many times. Its specificity is unknown. Study-level findings and limits: The authors reported significant enrichment of disease-linked clones in matched ankylosing spondylitis synovial fluid. What appeared characteristic of ankylosing spondylitis blood was a TCR beta motif of under 10 highly homologous variants. Disease-linked clones were found to be CD8+ and relatively rare in peripheral blood.

Using quantitative 5'-RACE with molecular barcodes, the authors made TCR beta libraries. Each CDR3 protein is one row after TCRdb ran MiXCR on the 5' RACE reads. The data contain about 39,000 distinct CDR3 sequences, 10% to 13% of them singletons. The sequenced sample consisted of blood, either unsorted or a sorted T cell fraction (not recorded which). The sequence came from a male donor with ankylosing spondylitis or in good health (not recorded which).

CDR3 coding DNA: TGTGCCAGCAGCCAACACTTACTAGCGGGAAACACCGGGGAGCTGTTTTTT. Translating gives CASSQHLLAGNTGELFF. The V and J genes are TRBV5-4 and TRBJ2-2, with TRBD2 matching over 10 bases. Looked up from germline, CDR1 is SGHNT and CDR2 is YYREEE (reference sequence). With 4 bases clipped from V and 2 bases from J, the junction kept 8 bases outside the gene matches. The CDR3 contains 17 residues.